The source of this T cell receptor (beta chain) is a study of T-cell memory formation after mild COVID-19. This CDR3 has 16 residues. The V end lost 0 bases, the J end lost 8 bases, and 17 bases lay between the germline ends. CDR1 is LGHNA, CDR2 YNFKEQ, per germline. This clonotype has more than one count but fewer than ten. From the 5' RACE reads, TCRdb called clonotypes with MiXCR, one entry per CDR3 protein. The sample holds about 110,000 distinct CDR3 sequences; 17% are singletons and the top ten take less than 35%. The source material was PBMCs or a T cell subset sorted from them (not recorded which). The TCR was taken from an adult woman who had mild COVID-19 (a few samples of this study predate the infection). Cell type and time point are not known. The J gene is TRBJ2-1, the V gene TRBV4-2; D might be TRBD2 (6 bases). The CDR3 sequence is CASSQEVADHRDEQFF. CDR3 DNA sequence: TGTGCCAGCAGCCAAGAGGTAGCGGATCATAGAGATGAGCAGTTCTTC.